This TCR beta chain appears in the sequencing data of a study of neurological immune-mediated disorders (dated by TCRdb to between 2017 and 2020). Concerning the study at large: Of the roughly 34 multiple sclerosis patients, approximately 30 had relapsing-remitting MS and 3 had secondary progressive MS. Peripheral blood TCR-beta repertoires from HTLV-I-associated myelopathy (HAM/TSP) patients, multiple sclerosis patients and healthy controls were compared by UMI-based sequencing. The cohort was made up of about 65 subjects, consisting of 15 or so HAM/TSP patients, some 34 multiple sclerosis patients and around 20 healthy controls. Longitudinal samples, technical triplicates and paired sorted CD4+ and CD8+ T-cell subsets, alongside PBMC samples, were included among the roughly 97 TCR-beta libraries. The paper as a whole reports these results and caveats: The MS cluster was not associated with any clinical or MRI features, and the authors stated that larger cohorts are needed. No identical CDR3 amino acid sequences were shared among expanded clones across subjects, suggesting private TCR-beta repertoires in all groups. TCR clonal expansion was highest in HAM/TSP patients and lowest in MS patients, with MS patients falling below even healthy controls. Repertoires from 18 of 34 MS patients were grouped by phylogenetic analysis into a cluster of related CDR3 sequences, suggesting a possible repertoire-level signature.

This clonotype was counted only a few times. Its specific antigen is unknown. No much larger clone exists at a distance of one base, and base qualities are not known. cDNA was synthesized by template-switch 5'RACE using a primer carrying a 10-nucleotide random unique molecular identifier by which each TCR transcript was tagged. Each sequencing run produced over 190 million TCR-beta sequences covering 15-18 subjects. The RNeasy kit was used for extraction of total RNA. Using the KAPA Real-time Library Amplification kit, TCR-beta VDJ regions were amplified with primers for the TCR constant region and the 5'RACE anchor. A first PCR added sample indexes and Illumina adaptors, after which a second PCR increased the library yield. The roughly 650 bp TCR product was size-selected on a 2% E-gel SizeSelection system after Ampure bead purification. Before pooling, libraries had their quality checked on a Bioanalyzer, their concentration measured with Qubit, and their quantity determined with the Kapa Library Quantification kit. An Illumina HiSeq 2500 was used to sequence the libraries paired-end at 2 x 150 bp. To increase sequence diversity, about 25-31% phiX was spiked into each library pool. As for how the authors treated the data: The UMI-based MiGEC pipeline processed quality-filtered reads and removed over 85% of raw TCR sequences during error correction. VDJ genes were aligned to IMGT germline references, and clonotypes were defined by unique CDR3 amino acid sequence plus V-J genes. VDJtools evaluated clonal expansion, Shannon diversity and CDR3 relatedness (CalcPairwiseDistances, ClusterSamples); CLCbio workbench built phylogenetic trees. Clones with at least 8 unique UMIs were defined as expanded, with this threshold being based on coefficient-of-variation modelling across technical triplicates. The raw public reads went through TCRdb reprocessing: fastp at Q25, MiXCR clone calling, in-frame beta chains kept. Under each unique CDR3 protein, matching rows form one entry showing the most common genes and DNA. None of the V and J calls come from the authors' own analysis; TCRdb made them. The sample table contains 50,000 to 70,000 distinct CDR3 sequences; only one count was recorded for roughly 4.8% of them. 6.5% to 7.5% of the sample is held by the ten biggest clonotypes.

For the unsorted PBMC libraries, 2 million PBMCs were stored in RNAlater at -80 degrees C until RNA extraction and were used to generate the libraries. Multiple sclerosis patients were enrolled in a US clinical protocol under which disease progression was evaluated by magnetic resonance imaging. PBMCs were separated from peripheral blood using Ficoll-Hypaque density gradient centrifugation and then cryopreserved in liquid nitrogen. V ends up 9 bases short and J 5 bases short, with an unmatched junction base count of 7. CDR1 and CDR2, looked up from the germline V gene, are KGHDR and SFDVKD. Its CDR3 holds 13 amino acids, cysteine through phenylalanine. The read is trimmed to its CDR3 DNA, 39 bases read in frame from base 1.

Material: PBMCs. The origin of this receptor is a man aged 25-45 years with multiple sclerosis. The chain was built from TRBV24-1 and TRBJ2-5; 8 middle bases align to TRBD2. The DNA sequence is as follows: TGTGCCACCGAGGCGACGGGAGGGGAGACCCAGTACTTC. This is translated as CATEATGGETQYF.